This T cell receptor (beta chain) was sequenced during a study of blood T cells in healthy people across ages. Broader study findings: Older age coincided with a roughly linear decline in TCR beta diversity per million T cells. A strong correlation was found between TCR beta diversity and the percentage of naive T cells.

Comments on this clonotype: Its target is unknown. One end of the junction is discordant with germline, which a read error may explain.

The CDR3 is made up of 11 amino acids. Germline loops: CDR1 SGHRS, CDR2 YFSETQ. Next came a second PCR, run for about 6 to 12 cycles, which used a sample-barcoded 5' primer along with a J-beta primer mix. Every single cDNA molecule received a tag from a template-switch adaptor with 12 random nucleotides. Each CDR3 protein is one row after TCRdb ran MiXCR on the 5' RACE reads. The data show some 670,000 distinct CDR3 sequences, 45% to 60% seen once. Total RNA was extracted at no less than 5.5 micrograms per sample. The chain uses TRBV5-1 and TRBJ2-3; D ambiguous. This TCR was recovered from an elderly woman in good health. Sequencing was done on a sample of blood. This chain's CDR3 is CASTITDTRYF. The CDR3 nucleotides read TGCGCCAGCACCATCACAGATACGCGGTATTTT.